The rows below give T cell receptor beta chains drawn from one sample of a study of blood T cells in healthy people across ages. TCRdb passed the 5' RACE reads through MiXCR, listing each CDR3 protein once. The sample includes 1.5 million to 2 million distinct CDR3 sequences, roughly 49% seen only once; the top ten take 2% to 2.5%. The sample consisted of blood. The receptor set was obtained from a middle-aged woman in good health. Both conserved end residues are part of each CDR3. A D gene is named only where the DNA matches it firmly. Some rows have no size entry. The others give once, few or many, or a class for an expanded clone.

V: TRBV27; size: NA; J: TRBJ1-6; D: NA; CDR3: CASSIIQGSSYNSPLHF; DNA: TGTGCCAGCAGTATCATCCAGGGGAGCTCCTATAATTCACCCCTCCACTTT
V: TRBV27; size: few; J: TRBJ2-5; D: NA; CDR3: CASSPQGYQATQYF; DNA: TGTGCCAGCAGTCCTCAGGGTTACCAAGCGACCCAGTACTTC
V: TRBV3-1; size: once; J: TRBJ2-7; D: NA; CDR3: CASSLGLQSEQYF; DNA: TGTGCCAGCAGCCTGGGACTTCAGTCCGAGCAGTACTTC
V: TRBV20-1; size: NA; J: TRBJ2-3; D: NA; CDR3: CSASETTSSTDTQYF; DNA: TGCAGTGCTAGTGAGACAACGTCTAGCACAGATACGCAGTATTTT
V: TRBV9; size: NA; J: TRBJ1-1; D: NA; CDR3: CASSVPDGNTEAFF; DNA: TGTGCCAGCAGCGTCCCGGACGGGAACACTGAAGCTTTCTTT
V: TRBV6-5; size: few; J: TRBJ2-5; D: NA; CDR3: CASSRVNSGTQYF; DNA: TGTGCCAGCAGCCGTGTTAATTCCGGGACCCAGTACTTC
V: TRBV12-3/TRBV12-4; size: many; J: TRBJ1-4; D: NA; CDR3: CASSLPSGFGEKLFF; DNA: TGTGCCAGCAGTTTACCATCTGGTTTCGGTGAAAAACTGTTTTTT
V: TRBV7-2; size: once; J: TRBJ2-6; D: NA; CDR3: CASSIVSGGSSGANVLTF; DNA: TGTGCCAGCAGCATCGTTTCGGGGGGCTCCTCTGGGGCCAACGTCCTGACTTTC
V: TRBV4-2; size: once; J: TRBJ2-3; D: TRBD2; CDR3: CASSQDRGSGGGDTQYF; DNA: TGTGCCAGCAGCCAAGACCGCGGCTCGGGGGGAGGGGATACGCAGTATTTT
V: TRBV18; size: NA; J: TRBJ2-3; D: TRBD1; CDR3: CASSPPGTGLNTQYF; DNA: TGTGCCAGCTCACCACCGGGGACAGGGTTGAATACGCAGTATTTT
V: TRBV12-3/TRBV12-4; size: NA; J: TRBJ2-4; D: NA; CDR3: CASNRGASSGEQYF; DNA: TGTGCCAGCAATAGAGGCGCCTCCTCGGGGGAGCAGTACTTC
V: TRBV4-2; size: few; J: TRBJ2-3; D: NA; CDR3: CASSRGAGSDTQYF; DNA: TGTGCCAGCAGCCGGGGGGCCGGTTCAGATACGCAGTATTTT
V: TRBV4-1; size: NA; J: TRBJ1-4; D: NA; CDR3: CASSQAQAVGEKLFF; DNA: TGCGCCAGCAGCCAAGCTCAGGCAGTCGGGGAAAAACTGTTTTTT
V: TRBV6-6; size: many; J: TRBJ2-5; D: NA; CDR3: CASSYPPETQYF; DNA: TGTGCCAGCAGTTACCCCCCGGAGACCCAGTACTTC
V: TRBV28; size: NA; J: TRBJ2-5; D: NA; CDR3: CATLRTDFQETQYF; DNA: TGTGCCACCCTGAGGACTGATTTCCAAGAGACCCAGTACTTC
V: TRBV15; size: NA; J: TRBJ1-2; D: TRBD1; CDR3: CATSRDPGQPNYGYTF; DNA: TGTGCCACCAGCAGAGACCCGGGACAGCCTAACTATGGCTACACCTTC
V: TRBV4-2; size: few; J: TRBJ1-2; D: NA; CDR3: CASSQSRQNYGYTF; DNA: TGTGCCAGCAGCCAATCCCGGCAGAACTATGGCTACACCTTC
V: TRBV7-9; size: NA; J: TRBJ2-5; D: NA; CDR3: CASSLTAPGETQYF; DNA: TGTGCCAGCAGCTTAACAGCGCCTGGGGAGACCCAGTACTTC
V: TRBV27; size: NA; J: TRBJ2-1; D: TRBD2; CDR3: CANSFMGGNEQFF; DNA: TGTGCCAACAGTTTTATGGGGGGGAATGAGCAGTTCTTC
V: TRBV7-2; size: few; J: TRBJ2-6; D: TRBD1; CDR3: CASSPDRGAANVLTF; DNA: TGTGCCAGCAGCCCCGACAGGGGTGCGGCCAACGTCCTGACTTTC
V: TRBV13; size: NA; J: TRBJ2-3; D: NA; CDR3: CASTFRGVSGTDTQYF; DNA: TGTGCCAGCACCTTTAGGGGGGTGTCTGGCACAGATACGCAGTATTTT
V: TRBV20-1; size: few; J: TRBJ2-6; D: NA; CDR3: CSATKPSGANVLTF; DNA: TGCAGTGCTACGAAACCCTCTGGGGCCAACGTCCTGACTTTC
V: TRBV29-1; size: NA; J: TRBJ2-3; D: TRBD2; CDR3: CSVKTSGETDTQYF; DNA: TGCAGCGTTAAAACTAGCGGGGAGACAGATACGCAGTATTTT
V: TRBV4-3; size: NA; J: TRBJ2-1; D: NA; CDR3: CASSQVQGRQFF; DNA: TGCGCCAGCAGCCAAGTCCAGGGACGGCAGTTCTTC
V: TRBV9; size: NA; J: TRBJ2-1; D: TRBD1; CDR3: CASSGSDRANEQFF; DNA: TGTGCCAGCAGCGGTTCGGACAGGGCCAATGAGCAGTTCTTC
V: TRBV15; size: NA; J: TRBJ2-5; D: NA; CDR3: CATSRDSDPGQETQYF; DNA: TGTGCCACCAGCAGAGATTCCGACCCCGGCCAAGAGACCCAGTACTTC
V: TRBV20-1; size: NA; J: TRBJ2-1; D: TRBD2; CDR3: CSARDQTSGGAYNEQFF; DNA: TGCAGTGCTAGAGACCAAACTAGCGGGGGCGCCTACAATGAGCAGTTCTTC
V: TRBV7-9; size: NA; J: TRBJ2-1; D: NA; CDR3: CASSLRVGDIDHEQFF; DNA: TGTGCCAGCAGCTTACGCGTAGGTGATATAGACCATGAGCAGTTCTTC
V: TRBV7-2; size: NA; J: TRBJ1-4; D: NA; CDR3: CASSLRVTKEKLFF; DNA: TGTGCCAGCAGCTTAAGGGTAACCAAAGAAAAACTGTTTTTT
V: TRBV7-8; size: NA; J: TRBJ2-7; D: NA; CDR3: CASRPLGAYEQYF; DNA: TGTGCCAGCCGACCCCTGGGGGCCTACGAGCAGTACTTC
V: TRBV12-3/TRBV12-4; size: NA; J: TRBJ2-6; D: NA; CDR3: CASSLGSLASGANVLTF; DNA: TGTGCCAGCAGTTTAGGGTCCCTGGCCTCTGGGGCCAACGTCCTGACTTTC
V: TRBV20-1; size: NA; J: TRBJ1-2; D: NA; CDR3: CSARPGGAGGNYGYTF; DNA: TGCAGTGCTCGGCCCGGCGGCGCGGGTGGGAACTATGGCTACACCTTC
V: TRBV6-5; size: NA; J: TRBJ2-2; D: NA; CDR3: CASSRTELGNELFF; DNA: TGTGCCAGCAGCCGGACAGAACTCGGAAATGAGCTGTTTTTT
V: TRBV29-1; size: NA; J: TRBJ2-5; D: TRBD2; CDR3: CSAPTAGGLETQYF; DNA: TGCAGCGCCCCTACAGCGGGGGGGTTGGAGACCCAGTACTTC
V: TRBV7-9; size: NA; J: TRBJ2-3; D: NA; CDR3: CASSSGTDSRDTQYF; DNA: TGTGCCAGCAGCTCCGGGACTGATTCAAGGGATACGCAGTATTTT
V: TRBV4-1; size: few; J: TRBJ1-1; D: NA; CDR3: CASSQVGVRQLSDTEAFF; DNA: TGCGCCAGCAGCCAAGTTGGGGTAAGACAGTTATCGGACACTGAAGCTTTCTTT
V: TRBV6-1; size: NA; J: TRBJ2-5; D: NA; CDR3: CASSEDGSGQETQYF; DNA: TGTGCCAGCAGTGAAGACGGTAGCGGCCAAGAGACCCAGTACTTC
V: TRBV5-1; size: NA; J: TRBJ1-1; D: NA; CDR3: CASSPLELRPGVPYEAFF; DNA: TGCGCCAGCAGTCCTTTGGAACTCCGCCCCGGGGTACCTTATGAAGCTTTCTTT
V: TRBV6-6; size: NA; J: TRBJ1-6; D: NA; CDR3: CASSYSKGEGYNSPLHF; DNA: TGTGCCAGCAGTTACTCGAAAGGGGAAGGGTACAATTCACCCCTCCACTTT
V: TRBV5-8; size: NA; J: TRBJ2-7; D: TRBD2; CDR3: CASIPGLAEGNREQYF; DNA: TGTGCCAGCATCCCTGGACTAGCGGAGGGAAATCGCGAGCAGTACTTC